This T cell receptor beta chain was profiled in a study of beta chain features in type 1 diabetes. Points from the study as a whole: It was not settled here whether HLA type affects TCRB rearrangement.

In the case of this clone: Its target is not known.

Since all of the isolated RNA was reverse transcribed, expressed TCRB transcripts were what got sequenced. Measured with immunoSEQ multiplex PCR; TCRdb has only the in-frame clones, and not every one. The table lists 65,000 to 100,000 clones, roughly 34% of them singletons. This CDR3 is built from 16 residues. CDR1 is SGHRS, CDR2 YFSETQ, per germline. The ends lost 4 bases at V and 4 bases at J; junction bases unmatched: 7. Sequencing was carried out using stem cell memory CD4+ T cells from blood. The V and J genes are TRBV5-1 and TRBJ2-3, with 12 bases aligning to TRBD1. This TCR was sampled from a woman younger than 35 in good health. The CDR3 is CASSRPGTGGPDTQYF. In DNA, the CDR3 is TGCGCCAGCAGCAGGCCGGGGACAGGGGGCCCAGATACGCAGTATTTT.